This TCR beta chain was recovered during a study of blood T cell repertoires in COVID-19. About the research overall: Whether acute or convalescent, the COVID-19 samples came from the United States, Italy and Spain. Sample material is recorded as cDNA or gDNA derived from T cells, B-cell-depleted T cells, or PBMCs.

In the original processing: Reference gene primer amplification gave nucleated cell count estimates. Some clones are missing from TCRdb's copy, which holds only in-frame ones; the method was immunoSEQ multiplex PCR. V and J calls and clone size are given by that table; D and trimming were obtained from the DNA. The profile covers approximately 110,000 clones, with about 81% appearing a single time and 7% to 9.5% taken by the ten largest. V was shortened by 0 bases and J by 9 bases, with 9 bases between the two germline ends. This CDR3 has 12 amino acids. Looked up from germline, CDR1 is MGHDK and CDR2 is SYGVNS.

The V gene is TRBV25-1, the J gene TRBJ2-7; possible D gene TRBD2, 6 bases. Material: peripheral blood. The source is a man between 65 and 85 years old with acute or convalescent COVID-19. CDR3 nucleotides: TGTGCCAGCAGTGAATATCCCGGGGGGCAGTACTTC. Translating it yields CASSEYPGGQYF.